Detailed here is one T cell receptor (beta chain). Its specificity is not known. This entry comes from a study of T-cell memory formation after mild COVID-19. V gave up 2 bases and J gave up 3 bases, with 9 bases separating them. This CDR3 spans 14 amino acids. In germline, CDR1 is SGHTA, CDR2 FQGNSA. A single record per CDR3 protein comes from TCRdb applying MiXCR to the 5' RACE reads. Among about 260,000 distinct CDR3 sequences listed, 15% to 20% were seen once. Study findings and constraints: Within pre-infection memory, some responding clones were found, suggesting cross-reactive memory joined. CD4+ contracting clones were mainly CM and EM; CD8+ ones, EMRA.

This TCR was sampled from a man aged 18 to 35 who had mild COVID-19 (a few samples of this study predate the infection). Cell type and time point are not known. The rearrangement uses TRBV7-2 and TRBJ2-3; D unresolved. The sample was PBMCs or a T cell subset sorted from them (not recorded which). The chain's CDR3 is CASSLRSSTDTQYF. DNA for the CDR3: TGTGCCAGCAGCTTAAGGTCTTCAACAGATACGCAGTATTTT.